This record covers a single TCR beta chain. Its antigen remains unknown. The CDR3 length is 16 residues. Germline loops: CDR1 SGHVS, CDR2 FQNEAQ. J was trimmed by 2 bases and V by 1 base; bases with no gene match: 6. The sample comes from a study of T cell repertoires in cytomegalovirus infection. Each CDR3 protein gets one entry after TCRdb re-called the reads with MiXCR. The sample yields more than 35,000 distinct CDR3 sequences, roughly half seen once. This material consisted of CD8+ T cells from cultured PBMCs, taken from culture after CMV antigen stimulation. The chain has TRBV7-8 and TRBJ2-3; 7 bases fit TRBD2. This receptor was obtained from a human donor in good health (CMV status not recorded). Some clones in this sample may be carry-over from other donors' samples. The CDR3 reads CASSLEPAGNTDTQYF. In nucleotides, the CDR3 is TGTGCCAGCAGCTTAGAGCCAGCGGGGAACACAGATACGCAGTATTTT.